This T cell receptor (beta chain) derives from a study of T cell repertoires in breast cancer (TCRdb year 2016). General notes on the study: The study profiled tumors, lymph nodes and peripheral blood lymphocytes from breast cancer patients, plus peripheral blood from healthy control donors. Most of the approximately 20 patient tumors analyzed for shared TCRs were ER+/PR+. Controls included nine healthy donors of an age range similar to the patients. On average, around 530,000 sequences per sample and about 10 reads per input cell were obtained by sequencing. Because breast cancer has a low mutational burden and rarely has common mutations, the study reasoned that TCRs shared between breast cancer patients would target shared antigens. After being minced and digested with Liberase and DNase, tumors and tumor-involved lymph nodes were passed through 70-um and 40-um filters. Tumor-free lymph nodes were processed with no enzymatic digestion, and blood samples were separated using Ficoll. Study-wide findings and limitations: Around 17 TCR pairs were shared across seven or more patient tumors and rarely found in control blood, suggesting possible tumor specificity. Shared TCRs were encoded by various nucleotide sequences, which suggests selection and expansion based on antigen. Emulsion RT-PCR was considered qualitative rather than quantitative, since transcript abundance and primer differences skewed clone recovery. TRBV7 predominated among the shared TCRs, which could possibly reflect tumor recognition or a mispriming bias from eight TRBV7 primers. Discarding singleton TCRs and sampling only part of each tumor may have missed genuine antitumor clones. Tumor-involved sentinel lymph nodes shared about fourfold more TCRs with matched tumor repertoires than tumor-free nodes (about 7.7% versus 2%).

Taken from the germline V gene, the CDR1 and CDR2 loops are SGHVS and FNYEAQ. Counted from cysteine to phenylalanine, this CDR3 has 13 amino acids. The kept DNA is CDR3 alone, 39 bases in frame from the first base. V lost 2 bases and J lost 6 bases; the stretch between them is 7 bases long. The method behind the library was emulsion pairing. Unpaired genes were suppressed by a second nested PCR with blocking oligos, after which a third nested PCR added Illumina adaptors and barcodes. Each master mix for emulsion RT-PCR held 5,000-250,000 T cells along with C-region, Stepout and V-region primers. The Micellula Emulsion and Purification Kit was used to make the emulsions, and Qiagen OneStep RT-PCR reagents were used for RT-PCR. Pooled libraries were sequenced with paired-end 2 x 250 reads on an Illumina MiSeq. The authors' analysis ran thus. Read pairs were joined in Galaxy and clipped at the engineered overlap into separate alpha and beta files; unclipped reads were discarded. Alpha-beta pairs were assigned using CompleteTCR, a MiTCR-based pipeline in which chains sharing read cluster identifiers are linked by an R script. TCR sequences that were observed only once, about 1-3.4% of the total, were removed as potential sequencing errors. TCRdb itself trimmed the public reads at Q25 with fastp, ran MiXCR and retained productive beta chains. Rows merge per CDR3 protein into single entries with the most common DNA and genes. The V and J calls come from TCRdb's annotation, not from the publication. The sample table holds approximately 40,000 distinct CDR3 sequences, of which 45% were seen once. Less than 70% of the sample lies in the top ten.

Comments on this clonotype: The antigen it recognizes is unknown. Qualities for individual bases were not recorded, and no much larger clone is one base off.

The study used an expanded emulsion RT-PCR method with primers for all TCR V genes to analyze paired alpha-beta TCRs of CD8+ T cells. Before emulsion RT-PCR, CD8+ T cells were isolated with a CD8 positive selection kit and incubated overnight in about 11 IU/mL IL-2. This receptor chain uses TRBV7-6 and TRBJ2-2, with no confidently assigned D gene. Material for sequencing was CD8+ T cells. The TCR sequence derives from a pool of human donors with breast cancer or a healthy control (not recorded which). The CDR3 region reads CASSLSLAGELFF. The DNA sequence is as follows: TGTGCCAGCAGCTTATCGTTGGCCGGGGAGCTGTTTTTT.